This is a list of T cell receptor beta chains from one sample in a study of CD8+CD57+ T cells in acquired aplastic anemia. TCRdb ran MiXCR on the reads and lists one entry per CDR3 protein. The sample lists under 200,000 distinct CDR3 sequences, around 66% occurring once. Sequencing was carried out using sorted CD4+, CD8+, or CD8+CD57+ T cells (not recorded which) from PBMCs. Receptors were obtained from a human donor with severe aplastic anemia or a healthy control (not recorded which). Each CDR3 is given with its conserved first and last residue.

v_call	j_call	cdr3_aa
TRBV10-3	TRBJ2-7	CAISGPGQGSYEQYF
TRBV5-8	TRBJ1-1	CASSLGAYRKGDTEAFF
TRBV29-1	TRBJ2-1	CSAVGYNEQFF
TRBV25-1	TRBJ2-7	CASSPGGAGGPYEQYF
TRBV2	TRBJ2-7	CASSERTTGIYEQYF
TRBV7-8	TRBJ1-2	CASSFYICSAKPMTGGYGYTF
TRBV7-9	TRBJ1-6	CASIGEGQNSPLHF
TRBV4-3	TRBJ2-3	CASSQDWARGPDTQYF
TRBV9	TRBJ2-5	CASSVVPRAAAQYF
TRBV7-2	TRBJ1-1	CASRSGFSKNTEAFF
TRBV10-3	TRBJ1-2	CASKKDRTNYGYTF
TRBV10-2	TRBJ2-1	CASSARTSGGSSYNEQFF
TRBV7-9	TRBJ2-2	CASRTTGETGELFF
TRBV7-2	TRBJ2-2	CASSLVTTGELFF
TRBV4-1	TRBJ1-6	CASSDPGRSYNSPLHF
TRBV7-2	TRBJ2-3	CASSVDTSTDTQYF
TRBV7-7	TRBJ2-5	CASSLGEARIQETQYF
TRBV9	TRBJ2-5	CASSTPELWGGEETQYF
TRBV7-3	TRBJ1-1	CASSHRGRAEAFF
TRBV6-1	TRBJ2-7	CASSYGSFYEQYF
TRBV7-7	TRBJ2-3	CASSSGTGIHGTQYF
TRBV15	TRBJ2-1	CATSSERGSYNEQFF
TRBV9	TRBJ2-7	CASSERDRGAYEQYF
TRBV13	TRBJ2-7	CASSPRTGNDEQYF
TRBV10-3	TRBJ2-7	CAIRQDQGSEQYF
TRBV4-1	TRBJ1-2	CASSLGQGRTNYGYTF
TRBV2	TRBJ2-5	CASTRDQETQYF
TRBV5-1	TRBJ1-4	CASSQGTVAGREKLFF
TRBV7-9	TRBJ1-3	CASSLIHGNTIYF
TRBV15	TRBJ1-6	CATSRGGRDNSPLHF
TRBV9	TRBJ2-5	CASSPAAGRQETQYF
TRBV19	TRBJ2-6	CASRPWGSGANVLTF
TRBV20-1	TRBJ2-4	CSAGLAGLAKNIQYF
TRBV10-1	TRBJ2-2	CAAHQSWTDDTGELFF
TRBV6-5	TRBJ1-1	CASSYSTGGFEAFF
TRBV10-3	TRBJ2-2	CAISDGLAGAPNTGELFF
TRBV7-8	TRBJ2-1	CASSLGTSGPNEQFF
TRBV12-3/TRBV12-4	TRBJ1-2	CASSSPGQTFYGYTF
TRBV7-9	TRBJ1-1	CASSFGPTPNTEAFF
TRBV7-2	TRBJ2-5	CASSPTGLAGGTETQYF
TRBV20-1	TRBJ1-6	CSAKMEGDSPLHF
TRBV10-1	TRBJ1-2	CASSGGTNYGYTF
TRBV12-3/TRBV12-4	TRBJ2-7	CASSRGVDYEQYF
TRBV20-1	TRBJ2-5	CSATAADRGETQYF
TRBV11-2	TRBJ1-1	CASSFGAHAAEAFF
TRBV15	TRBJ1-3	CATSKVGRGNTIYF
TRBV7-9	TRBJ1-1	CASSNKRETEAFF
TRBV7-9	TRBJ1-6	CASSLEVGIDSPLHF
TRBV6-5	TRBJ2-1	CASSRGMDEQFF
TRBV19	TRBJ2-3	CASSHIMGTSRDTQYF
TRBV10-3	TRBJ1-2	CAISLDRVGGYTF
TRBV2	TRBJ1-4	CASSVGQLGGSGGLF
TRBV7-8	TRBJ2-1	CASGLVGTEAFFGQQDNEQFF
TRBV19	TRBJ2-3	CASSPSGLSGGTDTQYF